One sample yielded the 4 T cell receptor beta chains listed below, sequenced in a study of early T cells in non-severe SARS-CoV-2 infection. In TCRdb, the 5' RACE reads were re-called with MiXCR into one record per CDR3 protein. Of around 45,000 distinct CDR3 sequences listed, 7% to 8% are singletons. Sequenced material: whole blood. The source of these receptors is an adult who was a healthcare worker with PCR-confirmed SARS-CoV-2 infection or an uninfected control (not recorded which).

This clonotype was counted many times. The chain recombines TRBV5-4 with TRBJ1-1, with unresolved D. CDR3 length: 14 residues. Trimming left V 0 bases short and J 0 bases short, with 6 bases between. In germline, CDR1 is SGHNT, CDR2 YYREEE (reference sequence). The CDR3 spells CASSLAPVNTEAFF. The CDR3 DNA reads TGTGCCAGCAGCTTGGCCCCAGTGAACACTGAAGCTTTCTTT.

As for this clonotype: One junction end does not reproduce the germline sequence, and a read error may be involved. The chain links TRBV6-2 or TRBV6-3 to TRBJ1-1; no clear D gene. The CDR3 spans 13 residues. Germline CDR1 is MNHEY and CDR2 is SVGEGT. CDR3 nucleotide sequence: TGTGCCAGCAGTTACGCGCTGAACACTGAAGTTTTCTTT. Encoded protein: CASSYALNTEVFF.

Only a few counts were recorded for this clonotype. This chain joins TRBV6-2 or TRBV6-3 and TRBJ2-3; the match to TRBD1 covers 7 bases. Germline V gives CDR1 MNHEY, CDR2 SVGEGT. J was trimmed by 7 bases and V by 1 base; bases with no gene match: 5. This CDR3 spans 14 amino acids. The CDR3 is CASSYYGRGYTQYF. The CDR3, as DNA: TGTGCCAGCAGTTACTACGGCAGGGGGTATACGCAGTATTTT.

In this sample, this clonotype turned up many times. V is TRBV12-3 or TRBV12-4 and J is TRBJ2-2; D gene ambiguous. The CDR3 totals 14 residues. V was shortened by 2 bases and J by 2 bases, with 6 bases between the two germline ends. In DNA, the CDR3 is TGTGCCAGCAGTTTATGGGCAAACACCGGGGAGCTGTTTTTT. As protein: CASSLWANTGELFF.